The source of this T cell receptor (beta chain) is a study of memory CD4+ T cells and cytomegalovirus serostatus (dated by TCRdb to the late 2010s). Context from the whole study: The cohort comprised around 35 healthy Belgian adults, 9 CMV seropositive and some 24 CMV seronegative. To replicate a published TCR-based CMV serostatus classifier, the study sequenced CD4+ memory TCRbeta repertoires from a Belgian cohort whose cytomegalovirus serostatus was known. Overall study results and their limits: CMV serostatus prediction reached a median bootstrapped AUC of roughly 0.96 with the original framework and just under 0.93 with a US-trained random forest. Results were interpreted as suggesting that the CMV-associated TCR signature is largely present in the CD4+ memory repertoire. A median bootstrapped AUC of approximately 0.95 with a 95% CI of 0.76-1.00 was achieved on the Belgian cohort by the original-framework classifier. Only CD4+CD45RO+ memory cells were sequenced, unlike the original study, which covered naive and memory CD4+ and CD8+ populations. Among the 160 or so previously reported CMV-associated TCRbeta sequences, some 67 showed up in the CD4+ memory repertoires, with each one found in between one and five individuals.

CDR1 SGHTS and CDR2 YDEGEE are derived from the germline V gene. V lost 3 bases and J lost 0 bases; the stretch between them is 10 bases long. Measured from the cysteine to the phenylalanine, the CDR3 is 15 residues long. Only CDR3 DNA remains: 45 bases, in frame from the first base. The Quick-DNA Microprep Kit was used to extract genomic DNA from the sorted cells. Amplification of TCRbeta DNA was done with the immunoSEQ hsTCRbeta kit, following the protocol from the manufacturer. An Illumina MiSeq instrument was used to sequence the TCRbeta libraries. Under the source paper's analysis protocol: Following removal of out-of-frame sequences, more than 2,000,000 distinct TCRbeta sequences were retained, with an average of around 67,000 per individual. Each individual was scored according to the count of some 160 previously reported CMV-associated TCRbeta sequences and the total productive distinct TCRbeta count. A beta-binomial model was reimplemented in Python, and scikit-learn random forests with default parameters were trained on data from the US cohort. Classifier performance on the Belgian cohort was reported as the median AUC with percentile confidence intervals calculated over 10,000 bootstrap iterations. The immuneACCESS repertoire file appears here via TCRdb, limited to in-frame rearrangements. These files lack a portion of the clones; in checked studies, under half of the deficit traces to unresolved V genes, and the cause of the others is not known. Clone size and V and J calls were adopted from that table, with D and trimming inferred from the DNA. This sample has tens of thousands of clones in its table, and roughly 76% of those were observed once. Clones ranked in the top ten supply around 1% of the sample.

For this clone: It lacks a known antigen. The input lacks base qualities; no much larger clone sits a single base away.

Single viable CD3+CD4+CD8-CD45RO+ cells were sorted as memory CD4+ T cells on a FACSAria II. To determine CMV serostatus, a Roche Elecsys assay was used that detects serum IgG against CMV pp150, pp28, p38 and p52. Following thawing, total CD4+ T cells were enriched through positive selection using CD4 magnetic microbeads. Samples originated from another study that specifically interrogated the CD4+ T cell memory repertoire. Following standard operating procedures, peripheral blood mononuclear cells were isolated and cryopreserved, while serum was kept at -80 degrees C. The staining used CD3-PerCP (BW264/56), CD4-APC (RPA-T4), CD45RO-PE (UCHT1) and CD8-Pacific Orange (3B5) antibodies, and Sytox blue was used to exclude non-viable cells.

Input material: memory CD4+ T cells from blood. This chain is built from TRBV5-8 and TRBJ2-1, with the D gene not confidently named. The receptor was derived from an adult in good health and CMV-seronegative. The DNA sequence is as follows: TGTGCCAGCAGCTCTGGGTCATTCTCCTACAATGAGCAGTTCTTC. This encodes CASSSGSFSYNEQFF.